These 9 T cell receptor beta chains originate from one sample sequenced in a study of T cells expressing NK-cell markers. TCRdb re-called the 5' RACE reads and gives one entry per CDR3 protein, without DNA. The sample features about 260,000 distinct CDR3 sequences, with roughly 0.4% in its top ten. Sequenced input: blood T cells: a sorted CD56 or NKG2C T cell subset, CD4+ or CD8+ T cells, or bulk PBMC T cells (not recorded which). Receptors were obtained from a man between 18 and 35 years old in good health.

The CDR3 here is CASSNQGGANSPLHF. V gene TRBV12-3 or TRBV12-4 combines with J gene TRBJ1-6; TCRdb's D call, TRBD1, is unchecked because there is no DNA. The CDR3 covers 15 residues.

This CDR3 reads CASSLVTGQRFF. The chain carries TRBV5-4 and TRBJ2-1; TCRdb calls TRBD1, which cannot be checked without DNA. The CDR3 has 12 amino acids. Germline V gene sequence: CDR1 SGHNT, CDR2 YYREEE (reference sequence).

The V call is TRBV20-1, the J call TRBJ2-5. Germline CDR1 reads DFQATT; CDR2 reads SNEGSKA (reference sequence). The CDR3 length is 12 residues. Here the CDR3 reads CSARDSKETQYF.

CDR3 protein: CASRLSENTIYF. This chain connects TRBV11-2 to TRBJ1-3. Germline V lookup: CDR1 SGHAT, CDR2 FQNNGV. The CDR3 length is 12 residues.

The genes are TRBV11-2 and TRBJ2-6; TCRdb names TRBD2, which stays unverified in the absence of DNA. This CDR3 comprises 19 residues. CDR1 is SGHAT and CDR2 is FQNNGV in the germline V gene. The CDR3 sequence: CASNLIGTSPPRRANVLTF.

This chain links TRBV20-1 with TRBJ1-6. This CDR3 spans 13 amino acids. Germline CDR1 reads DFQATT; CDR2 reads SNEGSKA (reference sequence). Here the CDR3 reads CSAQGSYNSPLHF.

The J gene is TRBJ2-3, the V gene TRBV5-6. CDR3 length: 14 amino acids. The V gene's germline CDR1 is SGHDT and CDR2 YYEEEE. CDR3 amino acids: CASSPPLASDTQYF.

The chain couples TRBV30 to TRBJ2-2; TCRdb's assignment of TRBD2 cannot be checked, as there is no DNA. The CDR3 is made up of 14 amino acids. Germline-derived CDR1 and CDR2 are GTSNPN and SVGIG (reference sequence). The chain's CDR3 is CAWRDGRSPGELFF.

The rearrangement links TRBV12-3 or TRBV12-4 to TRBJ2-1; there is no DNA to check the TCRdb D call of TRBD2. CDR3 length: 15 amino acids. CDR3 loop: CASSSPSGRKNEQFF.